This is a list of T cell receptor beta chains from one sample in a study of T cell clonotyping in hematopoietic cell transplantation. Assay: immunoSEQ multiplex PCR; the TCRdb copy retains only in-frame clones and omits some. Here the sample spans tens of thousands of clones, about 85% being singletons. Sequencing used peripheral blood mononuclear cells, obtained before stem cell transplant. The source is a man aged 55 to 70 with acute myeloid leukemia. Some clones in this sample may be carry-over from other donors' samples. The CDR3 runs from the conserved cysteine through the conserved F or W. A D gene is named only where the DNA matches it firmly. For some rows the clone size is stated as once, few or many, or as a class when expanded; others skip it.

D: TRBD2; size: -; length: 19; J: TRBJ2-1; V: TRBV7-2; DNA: TGTGCCAGCAGCTTAGATGGGACTAGCGGGGGGATCATCTACAATGAGCAGTTCTTC; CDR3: CASSLDGTSGGIIYNEQFF
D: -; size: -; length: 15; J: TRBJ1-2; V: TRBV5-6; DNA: TGTGCCAGCAGCCCGGTAGGGGGGACCAACTATGGCTACACCTTC; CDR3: CASSPVGGTNYGYTF
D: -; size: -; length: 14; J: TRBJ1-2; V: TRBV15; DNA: TGTGCCACCAGCAGAGATCAAGGGGCCGGTGGCTACACCTTC; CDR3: CATSRDQGAGGYTF
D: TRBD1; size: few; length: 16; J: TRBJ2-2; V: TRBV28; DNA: TGTGCCAGCACCGCCTCCGGGACAGGGCACACCGGGGAGCTGTTTTTT; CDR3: CASTASGTGHTGELFF
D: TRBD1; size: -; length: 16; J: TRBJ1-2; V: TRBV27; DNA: TGTGCCAGCACGTCTGGAGCCTTACAGGGGGCTAGTGGCTACACCTTC; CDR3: CASTSGALQGASGYTF
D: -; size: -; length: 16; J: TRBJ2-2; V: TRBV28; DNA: TGTGCCAGCAGTTCCCCTCAGGGGTTCGCGACCGGGGAGCTGTTTTTT; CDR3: CASSSPQGFATGELFF
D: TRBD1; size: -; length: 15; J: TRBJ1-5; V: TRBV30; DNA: TGTGCCTGGAGTGGGGGGACAGTAACTAATCAGCCCCAGCATTTT; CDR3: CAWSGGTVTNQPQHF
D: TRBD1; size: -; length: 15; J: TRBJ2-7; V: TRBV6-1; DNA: TGTGCCAGCAGTGACGGGACAGCCCGGGGCTACGAGCAGTACTTC; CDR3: CASSDGTARGYEQYF
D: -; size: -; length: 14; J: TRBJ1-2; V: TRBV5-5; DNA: TGTGCCAGCAGCTTGGATGGGAGTGTCGATGGCTACACCTTC; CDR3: CASSLDGSVDGYTF
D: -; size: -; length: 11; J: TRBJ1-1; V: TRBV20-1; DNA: TGCAGTGGAGACAGTTCCACTGAAGCTTTCTTT; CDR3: CSGDSSTEAFF
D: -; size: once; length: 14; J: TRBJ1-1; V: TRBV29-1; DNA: TGCAGCGTTGCGAGGGCACAGGGCGGCACTGAAGCTTTCTTT; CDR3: CSVARAQGGTEAFF
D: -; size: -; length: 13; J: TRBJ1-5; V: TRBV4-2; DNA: TGTGCCAGCAGCCAAGGGGACGGACAGCCCCAGCATTTT; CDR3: CASSQGDGQPQHF
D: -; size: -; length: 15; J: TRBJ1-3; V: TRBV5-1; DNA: TGCGCCAGCAGCTTGGCCCCAGGGGTTGGAAACACCATATATTTT; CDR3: CASSLAPGVGNTIYF
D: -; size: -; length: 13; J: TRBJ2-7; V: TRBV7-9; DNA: TGTGCCAGCAGCTTCCCCCGCAGCTACGAGCAGTACTTC; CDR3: CASSFPRSYEQYF
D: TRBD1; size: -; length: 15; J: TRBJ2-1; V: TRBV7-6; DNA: TGTGCCAGCAGCTTCAAACGACAGGGGGCAAATGAGCAGTTCTTC; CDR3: CASSFKRQGANEQFF
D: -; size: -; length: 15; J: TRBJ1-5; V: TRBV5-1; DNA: TGCGCCAGCAGACGTACACTGGATAGCAATCAGCCCCAGCATTTT; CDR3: CASRRTLDSNQPQHF
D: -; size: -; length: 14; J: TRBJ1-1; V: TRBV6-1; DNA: TGTGCCAGCAGGGATTACTTGGGGAGAACTGAAGCTTTCTTT; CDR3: CASRDYLGRTEAFF
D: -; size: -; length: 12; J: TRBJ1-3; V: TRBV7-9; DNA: TGTGCCAGCAGCCAACAGCCAAACACCATATATTTT; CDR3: CASSQQPNTIYF
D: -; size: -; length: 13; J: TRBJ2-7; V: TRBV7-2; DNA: TGTGCCAGCAGCTCCCAGACCTTCTACGAGCAGTACTTC; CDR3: CASSSQTFYEQYF
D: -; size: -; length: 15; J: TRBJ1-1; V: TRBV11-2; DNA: TGTGCCAGCAGCTTAGACCGGGCCGGAAACAATGAGGCTTTCTTT; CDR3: CASSLDRAGNNEAFF
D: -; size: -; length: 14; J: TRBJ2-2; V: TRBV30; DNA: TGTGCCTGGACCGAGGGACAGAACACCGGGGAGCTGTTTTTT; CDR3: CAWTEGQNTGELFF
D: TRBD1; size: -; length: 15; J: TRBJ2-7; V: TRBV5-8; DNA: TGTGCCAGCAGCTTTTTTTCGGGACAGGGGACCGAGCAGTACTTC; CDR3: CASSFFSGQGTEQYF
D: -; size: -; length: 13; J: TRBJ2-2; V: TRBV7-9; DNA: TGTGCCAGCTGGGGACAGAACACCGGGGAGCTGTTTTTT; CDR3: CASWGQNTGELFF
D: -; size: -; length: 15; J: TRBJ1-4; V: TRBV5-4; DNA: TGTGCCAGCAGCTTGCGACGGGGGGCAGTGGAAAAACTGTTTTTT; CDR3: CASSLRRGAVEKLFF
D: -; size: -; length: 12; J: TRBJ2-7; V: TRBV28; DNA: TGTGCCAGCAGTTTACCAGGGTACGAGCAGTACTTC; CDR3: CASSLPGYEQYF
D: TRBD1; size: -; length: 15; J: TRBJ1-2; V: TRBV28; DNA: TGTGCCAGCAGTTTAAGTATACAGGGGCAACCCCTCGACACCTTC; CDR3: CASSLSIQGQPLDTF
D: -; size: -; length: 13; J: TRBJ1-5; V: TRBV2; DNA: TGTGCCAGCAATGAGGGCTTCAATCAGCCCCAGCATTTT; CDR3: CASNEGFNQPQHF
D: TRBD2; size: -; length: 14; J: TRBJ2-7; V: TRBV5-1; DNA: TGCGCCAGCAGAAGGAACGGGGGGGCCTACGAGCAGTACTTC; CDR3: CASRRNGGAYEQYF
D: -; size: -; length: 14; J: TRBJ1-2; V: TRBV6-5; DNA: TGTGCCAGCAGGGGGACACGGACTAACTATGGCTACACCTTC; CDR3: CASRGTRTNYGYTF
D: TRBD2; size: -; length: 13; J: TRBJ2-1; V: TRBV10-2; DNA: TGCGCCAGCACGCTAGCGGGTAACAATGAGCAGTTCTTC; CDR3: CASTLAGNNEQFF
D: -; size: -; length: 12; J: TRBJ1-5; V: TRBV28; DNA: TGTGCCATAAAAGGAGGGAATCAGCCCCAGCATTTT; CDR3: CAIKGGNQPQHF
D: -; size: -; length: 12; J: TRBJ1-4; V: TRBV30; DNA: TGTGCCTGGAGTGTGGCGGGAGAGGGACTGTTTTTT; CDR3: CAWSVAGEGLFF
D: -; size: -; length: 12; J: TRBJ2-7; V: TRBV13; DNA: TGTGCCAGCAGGGGGCCTACCTACGAGCAGTACTTC; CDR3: CASRGPTYEQYF
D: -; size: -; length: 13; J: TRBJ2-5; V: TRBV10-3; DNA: TGTGCCATCACCCATCTAGAGGGGGAGACCCAGTACTTC; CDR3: CAITHLEGETQYF
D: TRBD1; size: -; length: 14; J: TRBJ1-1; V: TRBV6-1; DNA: TGTGCCAGCAGTAGGGACAGCGTTAACACTGAAGCTTTCTTT; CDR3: CASSRDSVNTEAFF
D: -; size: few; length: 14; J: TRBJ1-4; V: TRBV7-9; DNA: TGTGCCAGCAGCCTGGGGAGGGGGAATGAAAAACTGTTTTTT; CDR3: CASSLGRGNEKLFF
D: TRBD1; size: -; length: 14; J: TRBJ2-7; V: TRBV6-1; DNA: TGTGCCAGCAGTGCCCACGGACAGGGCTACGAGCAGTACTTC; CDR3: CASSAHGQGYEQYF
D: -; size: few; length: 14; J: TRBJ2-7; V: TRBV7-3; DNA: TGTGCCAGCAGCTTAGCGAGCCGACCGAACGAGCAGTACTTC; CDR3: CASSLASRPNEQYF
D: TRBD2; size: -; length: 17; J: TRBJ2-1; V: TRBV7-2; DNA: TGTGCCAGCAGGAAGGATGGGACTAGCTGGCCCCCCAATGAGCAGTTCTTC; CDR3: CASRKDGTSWPPNEQFF
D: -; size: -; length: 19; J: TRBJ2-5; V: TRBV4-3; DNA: TGCGCCAGCAGCCAAGAGGGCAGGAGCGGACATGGAGGCGAAGAGACCCAGTACTTC; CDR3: CASSQEGRSGHGGEETQYF
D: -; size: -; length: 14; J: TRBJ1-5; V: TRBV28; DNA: TGTGCCAGCAGTTTATCAGTCCCCAATCAGCCCCAGCATTTT; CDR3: CASSLSVPNQPQHF
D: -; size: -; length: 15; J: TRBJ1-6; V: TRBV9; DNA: TGTGCCAGCAGCGCAGGGGACCAGGGGAGTTCACCCCTCCACTTT; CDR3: CASSAGDQGSSPLHF
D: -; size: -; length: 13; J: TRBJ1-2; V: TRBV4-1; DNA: TGCGCCAGCAGCCAGACTGCTAACTATGGCTACACCTTC; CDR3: CASSQTANYGYTF
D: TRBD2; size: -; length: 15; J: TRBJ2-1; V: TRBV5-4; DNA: TGTGCCAGCAGCTACCTAGCGGGCGGTGGGAATGAGCAGTTCTTC; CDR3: CASSYLAGGGNEQFF
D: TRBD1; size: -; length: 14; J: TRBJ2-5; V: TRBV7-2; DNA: TGTGCCAGCAGCGGTACAGGGGGCCGGGAGACCCAGTACTTC; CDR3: CASSGTGGRETQYF
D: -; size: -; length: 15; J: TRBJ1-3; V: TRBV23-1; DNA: TGCGCCAGCAGTCATGCCCTACCAAAGGGAAACACCATATATTTT; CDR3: CASSHALPKGNTIYF
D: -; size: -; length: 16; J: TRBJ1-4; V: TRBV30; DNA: TGTGCCTGGAGTGTAACCAGAGGGAGGACTAATGAAAAACTGTTTTTT; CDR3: CAWSVTRGRTNEKLFF
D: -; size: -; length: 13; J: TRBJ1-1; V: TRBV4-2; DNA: TGTGCCAGCAGCCAGCGACCGTTCACTGAAGCTTTCTTT; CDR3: CASSQRPFTEAFF
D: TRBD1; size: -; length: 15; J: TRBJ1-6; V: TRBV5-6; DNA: TGTGCCAGCAGCTCCCTGGACAGGGCTAATTCACCCCTCCACTTT; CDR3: CASSSLDRANSPLHF
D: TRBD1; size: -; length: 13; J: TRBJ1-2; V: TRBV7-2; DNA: TGTGCCAGCAGCCAGGGGGGCAGGGCTGGCTACACCTTC; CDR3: CASSQGGRAGYTF
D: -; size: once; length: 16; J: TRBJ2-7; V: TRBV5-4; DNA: TGTGCCAGCATGGAGTCCGGACCGATGAGCTCCTACGAGCAGTACTTC; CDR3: CASMESGPMSSYEQYF
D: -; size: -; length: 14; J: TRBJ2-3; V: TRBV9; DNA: TGTGCCAGCAGCGCCCGGCCGGGCACAGATACGCAGTATTTT; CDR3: CASSARPGTDTQYF
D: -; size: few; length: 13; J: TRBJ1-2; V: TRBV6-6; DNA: TGTGCCAGCAGTTACTTGGGGGCGGGTGGCTACACCTTC; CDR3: CASSYLGAGGYTF
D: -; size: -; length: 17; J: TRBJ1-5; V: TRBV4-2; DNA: TGTGCCAGCAGGGGGCAAGCTGGGACGGGAGGAAATCAGCCCCAGCATTTT; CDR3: CASRGQAGTGGNQPQHF